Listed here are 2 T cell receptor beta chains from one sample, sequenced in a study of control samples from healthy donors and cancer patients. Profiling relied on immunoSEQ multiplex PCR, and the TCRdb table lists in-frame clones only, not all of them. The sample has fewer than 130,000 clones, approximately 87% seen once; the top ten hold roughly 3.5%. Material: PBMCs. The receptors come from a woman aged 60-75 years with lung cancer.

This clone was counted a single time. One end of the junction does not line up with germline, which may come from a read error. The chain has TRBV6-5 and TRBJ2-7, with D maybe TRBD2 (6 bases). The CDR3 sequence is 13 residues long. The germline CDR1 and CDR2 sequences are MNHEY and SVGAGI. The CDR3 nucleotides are TGTGTCAGCAATGGACTATTTGTCTACGAGCAGTACTTC. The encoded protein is CVSNGLFVYEQYF.

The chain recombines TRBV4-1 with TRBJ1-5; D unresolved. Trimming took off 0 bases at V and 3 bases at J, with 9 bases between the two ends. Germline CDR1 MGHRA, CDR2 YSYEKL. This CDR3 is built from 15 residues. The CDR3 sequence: CASSQETHHNQPQHF. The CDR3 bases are TGCGCCAGCAGCCAAGAAACACACCACAATCAGCCCCAGCATTTT.